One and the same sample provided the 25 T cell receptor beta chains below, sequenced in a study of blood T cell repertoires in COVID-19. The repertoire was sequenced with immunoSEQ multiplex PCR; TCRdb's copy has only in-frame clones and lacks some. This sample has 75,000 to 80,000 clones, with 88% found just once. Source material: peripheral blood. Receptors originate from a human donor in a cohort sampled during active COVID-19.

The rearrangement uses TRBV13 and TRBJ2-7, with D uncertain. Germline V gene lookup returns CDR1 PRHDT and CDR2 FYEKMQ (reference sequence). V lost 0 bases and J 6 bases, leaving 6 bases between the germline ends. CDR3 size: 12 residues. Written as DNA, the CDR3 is TGTGCCAGCAGCTTAGGTCCTATCGAGCAGTACTTC. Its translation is CASSLGPIEQYF.

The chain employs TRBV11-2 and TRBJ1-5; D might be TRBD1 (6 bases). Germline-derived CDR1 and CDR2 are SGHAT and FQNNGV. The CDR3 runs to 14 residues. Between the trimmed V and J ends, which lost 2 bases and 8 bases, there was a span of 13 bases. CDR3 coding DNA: TGTGCCAGCAGCTTATCAGGGGTATTAGAGCCCCAGCATTTT. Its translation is CASSLSGVLEPQHF. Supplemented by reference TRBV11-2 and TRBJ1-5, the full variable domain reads EAGVAQSPRYKIIEKRQSVAFWCNPISGHATLYWYQQILGQGPKLLIQFQNNGVVDDSQLPKDRFSAERLKGVDSTLKIQPAKLEDSAVYLCASSLSGVLEPQHFGDGTRLSIL.

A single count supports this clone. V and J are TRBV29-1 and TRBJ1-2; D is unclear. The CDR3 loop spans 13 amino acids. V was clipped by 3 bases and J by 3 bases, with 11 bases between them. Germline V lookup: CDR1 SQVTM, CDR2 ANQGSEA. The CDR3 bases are TGCAGCGTTGAGTGGGGAGGCTACTATGGCTACACCTTC. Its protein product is CSVEWGGYYGYTF.

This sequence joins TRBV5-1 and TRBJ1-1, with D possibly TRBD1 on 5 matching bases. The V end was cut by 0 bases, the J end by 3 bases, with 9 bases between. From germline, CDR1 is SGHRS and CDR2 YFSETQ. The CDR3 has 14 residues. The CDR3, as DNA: TGCGCCAGCAGCTTGGTAGGGGAAGACACTGAAGCTTTCTTT. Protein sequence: CASSLVGEDTEAFF.

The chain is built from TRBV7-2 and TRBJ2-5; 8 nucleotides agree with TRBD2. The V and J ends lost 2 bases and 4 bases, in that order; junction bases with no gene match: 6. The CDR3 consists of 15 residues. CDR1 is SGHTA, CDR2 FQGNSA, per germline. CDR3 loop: CASSLSAGVRETQYF. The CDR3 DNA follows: TGTGCCAGCAGCTTATCAGCGGGGGTGAGAGAGACCCAGTACTTC.

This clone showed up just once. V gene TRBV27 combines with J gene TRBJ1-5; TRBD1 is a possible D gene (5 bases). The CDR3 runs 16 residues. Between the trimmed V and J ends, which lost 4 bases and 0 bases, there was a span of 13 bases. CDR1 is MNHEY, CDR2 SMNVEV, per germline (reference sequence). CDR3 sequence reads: CASSSQTEPSNQPQHF. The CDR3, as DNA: TGTGCCAGCAGTTCCCAGACAGAACCTAGCAATCAGCCCCAGCATTTT.

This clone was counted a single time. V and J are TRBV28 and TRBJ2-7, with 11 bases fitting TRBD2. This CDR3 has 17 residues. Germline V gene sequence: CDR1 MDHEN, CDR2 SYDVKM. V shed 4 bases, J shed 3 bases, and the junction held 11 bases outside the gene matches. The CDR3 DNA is TGTGCCAGCAGTTATACCCCCGGGACTAGCGGTGACTACGAGCAGTACTTC. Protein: CASSYTPGTSGDYEQYF.

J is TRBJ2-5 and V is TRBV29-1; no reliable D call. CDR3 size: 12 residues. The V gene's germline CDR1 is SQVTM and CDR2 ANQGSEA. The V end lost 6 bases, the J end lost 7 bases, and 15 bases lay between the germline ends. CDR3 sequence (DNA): TGCAGCGTCCCTGAGGTTGAGTCGACCCAGTACTTC. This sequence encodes CSVPEVESTQYF.

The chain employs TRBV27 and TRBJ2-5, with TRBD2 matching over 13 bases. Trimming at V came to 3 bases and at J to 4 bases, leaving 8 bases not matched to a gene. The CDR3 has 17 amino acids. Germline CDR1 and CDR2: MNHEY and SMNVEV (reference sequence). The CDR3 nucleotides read TGTGCCAGCAGTTTCAGACTAGCGGGAGGTCGGGCAGAGACCCAGTACTTC. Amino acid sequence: CASSFRLAGGRAETQYF.

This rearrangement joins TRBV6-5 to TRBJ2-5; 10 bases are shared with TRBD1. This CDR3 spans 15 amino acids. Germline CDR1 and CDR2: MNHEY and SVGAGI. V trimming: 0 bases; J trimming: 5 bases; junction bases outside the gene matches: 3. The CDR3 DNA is TGTGCCAGCAGTTACTCGGGACAGGGGATGGAGACCCAGTACTTC. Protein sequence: CASSYSGQGMETQYF.

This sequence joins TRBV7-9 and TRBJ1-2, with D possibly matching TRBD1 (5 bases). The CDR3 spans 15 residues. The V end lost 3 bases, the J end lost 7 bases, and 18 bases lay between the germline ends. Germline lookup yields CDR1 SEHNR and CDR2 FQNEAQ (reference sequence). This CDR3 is CASSFSTPSQGGYTF. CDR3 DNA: TGTGCCAGCAGCTTTTCGACACCGTCTCAGGGTGGCTACACCTTC.

CDR3 loop: CASSSTFDRGSYNEQFF. For the CDR3, the DNA is TGCGCCAGCAGCTCGACCTTCGACAGGGGTTCCTACAATGAGCAGTTCTTC. This chain links TRBV5-1 with TRBJ2-1, with 8 bases matching TRBD1. The CDR3 loop spans 17 amino acids. The junction had 9 bases not matched to a gene; V was cut back by 3 bases and J by 1 base. Germline V gene lookup returns CDR1 SGHRS and CDR2 YFSETQ.

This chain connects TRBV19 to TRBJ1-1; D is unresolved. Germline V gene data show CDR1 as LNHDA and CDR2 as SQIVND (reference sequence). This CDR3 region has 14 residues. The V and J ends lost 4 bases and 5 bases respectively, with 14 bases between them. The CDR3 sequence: CASSRANPGTEAFF. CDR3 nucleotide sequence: TGTGCCAGTAGTAGGGCCAACCCGGGGACTGAAGCTTTCTTT.

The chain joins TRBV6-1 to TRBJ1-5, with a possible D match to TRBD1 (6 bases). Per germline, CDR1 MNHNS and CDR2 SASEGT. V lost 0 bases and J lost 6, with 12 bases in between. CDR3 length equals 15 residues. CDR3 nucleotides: TGTGCCAGCAGTGAAGCTTGGGGGGGCTCTCAGCCCCAGCATTTT. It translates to CASSEAWGGSQPQHF.

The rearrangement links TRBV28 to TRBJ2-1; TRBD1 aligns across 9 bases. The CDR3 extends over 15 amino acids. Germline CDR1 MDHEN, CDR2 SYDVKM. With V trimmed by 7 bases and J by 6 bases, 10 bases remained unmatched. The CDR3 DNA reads TGTGCCAGCAATCCTGGCGGGACAGGGAGCAATGAGCAGTTCTTC. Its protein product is CASNPGGTGSNEQFF. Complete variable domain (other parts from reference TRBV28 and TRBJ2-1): DVKVTQSSRYLVKRTGEKVFLECVQDMDHENMFWYRQDPGLGLRLIYFSYDVKMKEKGDIPEGYSVSREKKERFSLILESASTNQTSMYLCASNPGGTGSNEQFFGPGTRLTVL.

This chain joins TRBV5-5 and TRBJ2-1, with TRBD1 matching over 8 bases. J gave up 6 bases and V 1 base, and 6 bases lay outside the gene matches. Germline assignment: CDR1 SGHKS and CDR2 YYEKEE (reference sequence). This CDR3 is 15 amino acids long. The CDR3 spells CASSLTQDRGNEQFF. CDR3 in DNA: TGTGCCAGCAGCTTGACACAAGACAGGGGCAATGAGCAGTTCTTC.

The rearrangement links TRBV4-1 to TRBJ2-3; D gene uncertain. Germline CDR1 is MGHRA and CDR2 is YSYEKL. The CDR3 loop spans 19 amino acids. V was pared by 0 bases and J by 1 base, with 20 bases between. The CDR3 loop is CASSQDESTVRIGTDTQYF. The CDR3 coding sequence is TGCGCCAGCAGCCAAGATGAATCAACAGTCCGCATTGGCACAGATACGCAGTATTTT.

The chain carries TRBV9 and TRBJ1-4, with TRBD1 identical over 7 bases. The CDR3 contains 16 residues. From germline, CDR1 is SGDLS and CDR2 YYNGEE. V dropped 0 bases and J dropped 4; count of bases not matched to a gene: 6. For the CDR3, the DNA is TGTGCCAGCAGCGTAGCCCCCGACAGGGTTAATGAAAAACTGTTTTTT. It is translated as CASSVAPDRVNEKLFF.

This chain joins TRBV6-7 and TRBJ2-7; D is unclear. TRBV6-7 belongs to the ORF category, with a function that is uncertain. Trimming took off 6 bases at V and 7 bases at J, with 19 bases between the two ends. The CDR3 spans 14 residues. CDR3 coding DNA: TGTGCCAGCAGGCTCGACGAGACCGAGGTGGAGCAGTACTTC. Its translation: CASRLDETEVEQYF.

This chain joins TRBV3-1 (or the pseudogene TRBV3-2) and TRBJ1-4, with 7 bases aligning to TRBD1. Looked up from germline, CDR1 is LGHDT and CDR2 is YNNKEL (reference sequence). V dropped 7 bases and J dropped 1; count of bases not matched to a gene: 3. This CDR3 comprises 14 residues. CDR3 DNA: TGTGCCAGCAACCGACAGGGAACTAATGAAAAACTGTTTTTT. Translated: CASNRQGTNEKLFF.

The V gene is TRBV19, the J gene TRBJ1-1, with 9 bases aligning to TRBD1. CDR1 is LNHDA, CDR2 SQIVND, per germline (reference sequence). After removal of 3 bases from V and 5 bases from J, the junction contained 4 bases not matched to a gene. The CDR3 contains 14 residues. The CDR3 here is CASSIDRGRTEAFF. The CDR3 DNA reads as TGTGCCAGTAGTATTGACAGGGGGAGAACTGAAGCTTTCTTT.

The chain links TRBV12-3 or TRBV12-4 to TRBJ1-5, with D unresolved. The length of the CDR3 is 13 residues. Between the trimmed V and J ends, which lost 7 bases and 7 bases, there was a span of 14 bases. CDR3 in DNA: TGTGCCAGCACCCAGGCACATAGACAGCCCCAGCATTTT. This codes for CASTQAHRQPQHF.

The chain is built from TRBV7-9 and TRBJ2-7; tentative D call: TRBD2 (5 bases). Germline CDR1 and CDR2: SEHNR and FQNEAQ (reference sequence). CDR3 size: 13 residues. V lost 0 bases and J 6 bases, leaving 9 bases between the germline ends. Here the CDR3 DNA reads TGTGCCAGCAGCTTAGCGCGGGCAGTCGAGCAGTACTTC. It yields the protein CASSLARAVEQYF.

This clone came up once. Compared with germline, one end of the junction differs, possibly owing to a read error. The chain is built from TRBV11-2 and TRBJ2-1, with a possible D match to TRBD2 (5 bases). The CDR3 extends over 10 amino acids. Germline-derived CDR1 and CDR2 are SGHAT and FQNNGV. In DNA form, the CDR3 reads TGTGCCAGCAGCTTAGGGAGGACTGTCTTC. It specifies CASSLGRTVF.

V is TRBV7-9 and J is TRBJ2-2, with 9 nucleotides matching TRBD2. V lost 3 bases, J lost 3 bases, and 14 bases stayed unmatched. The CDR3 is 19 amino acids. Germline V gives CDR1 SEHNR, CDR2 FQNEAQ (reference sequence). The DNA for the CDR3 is TGTGCCAGCAGCTTCCCCCTGAAGACTAGCGGTGTGTACACCGGGGAGCTGTTTTTT. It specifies CASSFPLKTSGVYTGELFF.